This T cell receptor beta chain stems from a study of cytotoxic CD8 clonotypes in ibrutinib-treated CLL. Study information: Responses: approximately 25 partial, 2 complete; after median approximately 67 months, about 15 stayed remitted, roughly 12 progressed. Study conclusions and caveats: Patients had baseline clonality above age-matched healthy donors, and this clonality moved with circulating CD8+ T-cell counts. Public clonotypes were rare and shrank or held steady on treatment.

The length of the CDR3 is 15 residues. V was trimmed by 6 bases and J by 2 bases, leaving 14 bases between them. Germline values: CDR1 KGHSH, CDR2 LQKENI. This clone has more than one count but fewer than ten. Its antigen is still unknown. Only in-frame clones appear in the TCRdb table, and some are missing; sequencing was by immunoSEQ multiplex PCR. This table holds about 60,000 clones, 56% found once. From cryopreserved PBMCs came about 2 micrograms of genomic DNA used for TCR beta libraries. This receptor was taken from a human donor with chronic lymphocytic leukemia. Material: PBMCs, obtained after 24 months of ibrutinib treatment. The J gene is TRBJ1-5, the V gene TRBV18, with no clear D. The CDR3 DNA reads TGTGCCAGCTCCCACACTCCCGAAGGCAATCAGCCCCAGCATTTT. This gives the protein CASSHTPEGNQPQHF.